Each of the 22 T cell receptor beta chains below was sequenced from the same sample in a study of T cell repertoires in cytomegalovirus infection. TCRdb ran MiXCR on the reads and lists one entry per CDR3 protein. The sample yields roughly 720,000 distinct CDR3 sequences, approximately 34% seen once. The sequencing input was PBMCs. The source of these receptors is a human donor in good health (CMV status not recorded). Some clones in this sample may be carry-over from other donors' samples.

This rearrangement joins TRBV3-1 to TRBJ1-2, with TRBD1 identical over 7 bases. This CDR3 is built from 16 residues. V was pared by 1 base and J by 2 bases, with 7 bases of the junction left unmatched. CDR1 LGHDT and CDR2 YNNKEL come from the germline V gene (reference sequence). CDR3 in DNA: TGTGCCAGCAGCCAAGGGCGGACAGGAACAAACTATGGCTACACCTTC. This codes for CASSQGRTGTNYGYTF.

The chain links TRBV6-5 to TRBJ2-1, with TRBD2 matching over 14 bases. The V and J ends lost 4 bases and 0 bases, in that order; junction bases with no gene match: 11. The germline V gene encodes CDR1 MNHEY and CDR2 SVGAGI. The length of the CDR3 is 20 residues. The CDR3 DNA reads TGTGCCAGCAGTTCTCGGGGACTAGCGGGAGCCATTTTCTCCTACAATGAGCAGTTCTTC. Encoded protein: CASSSRGLAGAIFSYNEQFF.

This chain links TRBV7-2 with TRBJ2-7; TRBD1 matches 7 bases. Losses at the gene ends were 4 bases for V and 0 bases for J; bases not matched to a gene: 6. The germline CDR1 and CDR2 sequences are SGHTA and FQGNSA. The CDR3 is 15 amino acids. The CDR3 bases are TGTGCCAGCAGCTCCCGCCGGGACAGCTCCTACGAGCAGTACTTC. It is translated as CASSSRRDSSYEQYF.

This chain connects TRBV15 to TRBJ1-5; D is unresolved. The V end lost 0 bases, the J end lost 4 bases, and 4 bases lay between the germline ends. CDR3 size: 13 residues. Looked up from germline, CDR1 is LNHNV and CDR2 is YYDKDF (reference sequence). CDR3 region: CATSREANQPQHF. The CDR3 DNA reads as TGTGCCACCAGCAGAGAGGCTAATCAGCCCCAGCATTTT.

This clonotype was picked up one time. The chain joins TRBV7-9 to TRBJ2-1; 12 positions agree with TRBD2. The CDR3 extends over 12 amino acids. Unmatched junction bases numbered 6, after V lost 6 bases and J lost 15 bases. Germline-derived CDR1 and CDR2 are SEHNR and FQNEAQ (reference sequence). CDR3 sequence reads: CASSLAGGKWFF. Here the CDR3 DNA reads TGTGCCAGCAGTCTAGCGGGAGGGAAGTGGTTCTTC.

A note on this clonotype: Relative to the germline gene, one junction end is altered; a read error may explain this. V gene TRBV6-5 combines with J gene TRBJ1-5; D ambiguous. Looked up from germline, CDR1 is MNHEY and CDR2 is SVGAGI. The CDR3 runs to 13 residues. The CDR3 sequence is CASSPYDLQPHHF. CDR3 nucleotides: TGTGCCAGCAGTCCGTACGATTTACAGCCCCATCATTTT.

The chain has TRBV12-3 or TRBV12-4 and TRBJ1-4, with a tentative D call TRBD1 (5 bases). With 6 bases removed from V and 8 bases from J, the gap between germline ends came to 16 bases. This CDR3 is 14 amino acids long. The CDR3 nucleotides read TGTGCCAGCAGGAAGGGCAGGGTGAGAGAAAAACTGTTTTTT. This encodes CASRKGRVREKLFF.

V gene TRBV27 combines with J gene TRBJ1-2, with D maybe TRBD1 (6 bases). The CDR3 sequence is 15 residues long. Germline CDR1 MNHEY, CDR2 SMNVEV (reference sequence). V was clipped by 7 bases and J by 0 bases, with 15 bases between them. CDR3 residues: CASTTRTVPNYGYTF. The CDR3 bases are TGTGCCAGCACCACCCGGACAGTTCCTAACTATGGCTACACCTTC.

V gene TRBV19 combines with J gene TRBJ2-1; TRBD1 aligns across 7 bases. Unmatched junction bases numbered 12, after V lost 6 bases and J lost 7 bases. The CDR3 has 15 amino acids. Germline V lookup: CDR1 LNHDA, CDR2 SQIVND (reference sequence). The CDR3 region is CASRRDREFWNEQFF. CDR3 DNA: TGTGCCAGTAGACGTGACAGGGAGTTTTGGAATGAGCAGTTCTTC.

This chain uses TRBV4-1 with TRBJ1-5; no firm D call. In germline, CDR1 is MGHRA, CDR2 YSYEKL. This CDR3 contains 15 residues. Trimming took off 1 base at V and 3 bases at J, with 10 bases between the two ends. CDR3 amino acids: CASSQVLGDNQPQHF. In DNA, the CDR3 is TGCGCCAGCAGCCAAGTATTAGGAGACAATCAGCCCCAGCATTTT.

This chain links TRBV28 with TRBJ2-5, with D possibly called TRBD1 or TRBD2 (5 bases each). Germline assignment: CDR1 MDHEN and CDR2 SYDVKM. The V and J ends lost 3 bases and 4 bases respectively, with 18 bases between them. The CDR3 covers 16 residues. This chain's CDR3 is CASSFQGPQRGETQYF. In nucleotides, the CDR3 is TGTGCCAGCAGTTTCCAGGGTCCTCAGAGGGGAGAGACCCAGTACTTC.

A few counts support this clonotype. The CDR3 DNA reads as TGTGCCAGCAGCCCCCGCCCCAGAGCTAACTATGGCTACACCTTC. It yields the protein CASSPRPRANYGYTF. J is TRBJ1-2 and V is TRBV4-2; D gene uncertain. The CDR3 is 15 amino acids. Trimming stripped 4 bases from V and 0 bases from J, with 12 bases between. Germline V gene data show CDR1 as LGHNA and CDR2 as YNFKEQ.

The chain carries TRBV10-2 and TRBJ2-3; TRBD2 matches at 10 bases. Germline values: CDR1 WSHSY, CDR2 SAAADI. This CDR3 comprises 16 residues. Trimming at V came to 4 bases and at J to 2 bases, leaving 6 bases not matched to a gene. CDR3 protein: CASSGLAGGITDTQYF. The CDR3, as DNA: TGCGCCAGCAGTGGGTTAGCGGGGGGAATCACAGATACGCAGTATTTT.

V and J are TRBV30 and TRBJ1-6; D not resolved. The V and J ends lost 1 base and 11 bases respectively, with 12 bases between them. The CDR3 is 13 amino acids. Germline lookup yields CDR1 GTSNPN and CDR2 SVGIG (reference sequence). The DNA for the CDR3 is TGTGCCTGGAGTGAATCCCAGGATCCACCCCTCCACTTT. This translates into CAWSESQDPPLHF.

Only a few counts were recorded for this clonotype. The chain combines TRBV28 with TRBJ2-3; D might be TRBD2 (6 bases). V lost 5 bases to trimming and J lost 3 bases, with 12 bases between them. CDR1 is MDHEN and CDR2 is SYDVKM in the germline V gene. This CDR3 has 14 residues. In DNA, the CDR3 is TGTGCCAGCAGTAGGGCGGGACGAACAGATACGCAGTATTTT. Its translation: CASSRAGRTDTQYF.

A note on this clonotype: This is likely a read error, given that the CDR3 carries no conserved phenylalanine or tryptophan at its end. Written as DNA, the CDR3 is TGTGCCAGCAGCGATACTGGGGCAGCTTCCTCCAATGAGCAGTTCTTA. It yields the protein CASSDTGAASSNEQFL. The gene calls are TRBV7-9 and TRBJ2-1, with D perhaps TRBD1 (5 bases). CDR1 is SEHNR and CDR2 is FQNEAQ in the germline V gene (reference sequence). CDR3 length equals 16 residues.

This clonotype was detected a few times. The chain uses TRBV28 and TRBJ1-2; D gene ambiguous. There are 12 residues in the CDR3. In germline, CDR1 is MDHEN, CDR2 SYDVKM. Trimming removed 6 bases from V and 0 bases from J, with 5 bases in between. CDR3 DNA: TGTGCCAGCAGAGGAACTAACTATGGCTACACCTTC. Translated: CASRGTNYGYTF.

This chain joins TRBV5-1 and TRBJ2-6; D is unclear. This CDR3 has 15 residues. Trimming took 5 bases from V and 0 from J, leaving 9 bases between them. Germline V gene sequence: CDR1 SGHRS, CDR2 YFSETQ. CDR3 DNA sequence: TGCGCCAGCAGTTCCAAGTTCTCTGGGGCCAACGTCCTGACTTTC. It specifies CASSSKFSGANVLTF.

CDR3 protein: CASSLRQDMNTEAFF. CDR3 in DNA: TGTGCCAGCAGCTTAAGACAGGACATGAACACTGAAGCTTTCTTT. The chain employs TRBV7-6 and TRBJ1-1; a weak D match, TRBD1 (6 bases). Germline V lookup: CDR1 SGHVS, CDR2 FNYEAQ. This CDR3 comprises 15 residues. Trimming cost V 2 bases and J 0 bases, with 10 bases left between them.

This sequence joins TRBV12-3 or TRBV12-4 and TRBJ2-2; D perhaps matches TRBD2 (5 bases). The V gene lost 3 bases and the J gene lost 1 base, with 12 bases spanning the gap. CDR3 length: 16 amino acids. The CDR3 nucleotides are TGTGCCAGCAGTTTTCAACCCGGGGTGAACACCGGGGAGCTGTTTTTT. Its protein is CASSFQPGVNTGELFF.

The table lists this clonotype with a few counts. The CDR3 DNA reads TGTGCCAGCAGCTTAGCGGTTCGAACGGGCACAGATACGCAGTATTTT. This encodes CASSLAVRTGTDTQYF. This chain joins TRBV7-8 and TRBJ2-3; D is ambiguous. The germline V gene encodes CDR1 SGHVS and CDR2 FQNEAQ. Deletions cut 0 bases from V and 1 base from J, with 11 bases between. The CDR3 loop spans 16 amino acids.

J is TRBJ2-7 and V is TRBV27; TRBD2 matches at 10 bases. The germline V gene has CDR1 MNHEY and CDR2 SMNVEV (reference sequence). This CDR3 contains 14 residues. After removal of 4 bases from V and 7 bases from J, the junction contained 7 bases not matched to a gene. The CDR3 here is CASSSVLAGYEQYF. The CDR3 bases are TGTGCCAGCAGTTCGGTACTAGCGGGATATGAGCAGTACTTC.